This entry is about one T cell receptor beta chain. The antigen remains undetermined. The table came from immunoSEQ multiplex PCR; TCRdb's copy has only in-frame clones and leaves some out. The sample shows roughly 79,000 clones, 90% to 95% of them seen only once. Germline V CDR1 and CDR2: SGDLS, YYNGEE. V was shortened by 3 bases and J by 0 bases, with 14 bases between the two germline ends. CDR3 size: 16 residues. These data are taken from a study of cytomegalovirus exposure and HLA in healthy donors. Overall study findings and caveats: The study labeled around 160 TCR beta chains cytomegalovirus-associated.

This TCR derives from a man between 18 and 35 years old in good health and CMV-seronegative. This rearrangement joins TRBV9 to TRBJ2-3, with a weak D call TRBD2 (6 bases). Specimen: PBMCs. The CDR3 sequence: CASSGGLGSSTDTQYF. Written as DNA, the CDR3 is TGTGCCAGCAGCGGGGGACTGGGATCTAGCACAGATACGCAGTATTTT.